These 32 T cell receptor beta chains came from one sample sequenced in a study of blood T cell repertoires in COVID-19. Clones were sequenced by immunoSEQ multiplex PCR, and TCRdb holds only the in-frame ones, with some missing. The sample includes roughly 130,000 clones, under 95% seen only once; the top ten take 3.5% to 5.5%. Input material: peripheral blood. The receptors were sampled from a man between 60 and 75 years old with COVID-19, enrolled during active disease.

The chain couples TRBV28 to TRBJ1-2, with D tentatively TRBD1 (5 bases). The germline V gene has CDR1 MDHEN and CDR2 SYDVKM. V shed 5 bases and J shed 3 bases, with 13 bases lying between them. This CDR3 spans 14 amino acids. CDR3 sequence reads: CASSLLSRDYGYTF. The CDR3 DNA is TGTGCCAGCAGTCTATTATCCAGGGACTATGGCTACACCTTC.

The J gene is TRBJ2-1, the V gene TRBV9, with TRBD2 identical over 16 bases. With V trimmed by 4 bases and J by 9 bases, 7 bases remained unmatched. CDR1 and CDR2 (germline): SGDLS, YYNGEE. The CDR3 is 16 residues long. Written as DNA, the CDR3 is TGTGCCAGCAGCCTCGGGACTAGCGGGAGGGCCAGTGAGCAGTTCTTC. Encoded protein: CASSLGTSGRASEQFF.

The chain couples TRBV29-1 to TRBJ1-4; TRBD1 might be the D (6 bases). V lost 6 bases to trimming and J lost 7 bases, with 18 bases between them. In germline, CDR1 is SQVTM, CDR2 ANQGSEA. CDR3 size: 14 residues. The CDR3 region is CSVERGEGGEKLFF. In DNA, the CDR3 is TGCAGCGTCGAACGGGGCGAAGGGGGTGAAAAACTGTTTTTT. Full variable domain (remainder filled in from reference TRBV29-1 and TRBJ1-4): SAVISQKPSRDICQRGTSLTIQCQVDSQVTMMFWYRQQPGQSLTLIATANQGSEATYESGFVIDKFPISRPNLTFSTLTVSNMSPEDSSIYLCSVERGEGGEKLFFGSGTQLSVL.

The genes are TRBV10-2 and TRBJ2-5, with TRBD1 identical over 8 bases. In germline, CDR1 is WSHSY, CDR2 SAAADI. V shed 5 bases, J shed 4 bases, and the junction held 3 bases outside the gene matches. CDR3 length: 13 amino acids. CDR3 sequence reads: CASSRQGRETQYF. The CDR3 nucleotides are TGCGCCAGCAGTAGACAGGGGAGAGAGACCCAGTACTTC.

The CDR3: CASSEHRTNPAGEQYF. CDR3 DNA: TGTGCCAGCAGCGAGCACCGAACTAATCCCGCGGGGGAGCAGTACTTC. This chain joins TRBV4-2 and TRBJ2-7; D is perhaps TRBD2 (6 bases). The V and J ends lost 5 bases and 7 bases respectively, with 24 bases between them. Germline CDR1 LGHNA, CDR2 YNFKEQ. The CDR3 is 16 amino acids.

The V and J genes are TRBV11-2 and TRBJ2-7; TRBD2 aligns across 7 bases. J was trimmed by 1 base and V by 1 base; bases with no gene match: 1. Germline CDR1 and CDR2: SGHAT and FQNNGV. The CDR3 is 14 amino acids. As DNA, the CDR3 is TGTGCCAGCAGCTTAGGACTAGCATCCTACGAGCAGTACTTC. It yields the protein CASSLGLASYEQYF.

J is TRBJ2-7 and V is TRBV11-3; a weak D match, TRBD2 (5 bases). The germline CDR1 and CDR2 sequences are SGHNT and YENEEA. The CDR3 is made up of 15 amino acids. Trimming shortened V by 5 bases and J by 12 bases, and 26 bases separated the two germline ends. The CDR3 sequence is CASSPGTPDWGAVYF. The CDR3 DNA is TGTGCCAGCAGCCCTGGAACTCCTGATTGGGGAGCAGTGTACTTC.

The chain is built from TRBV19 and TRBJ2-2, with D maybe TRBD2 (6 bases). V was trimmed by 3 bases and J by 5 bases, leaving 13 bases between them. CDR1 and CDR2 from the germline V gene are LNHDA and SQIVND (reference sequence). There are 15 residues in the CDR3. The CDR3 coding sequence is TGTGCCAGTAGTATTTACGGGAGTGGAACCGGGGAGCTGTTTTTT. This gives the protein CASSIYGSGTGELFF. Filled out from reference TRBV19 and TRBJ2-2, the complete variable domain reads DGGITQSPKYLFRKEGQNVTLSCEQNLNHDAMYWYRQDPGQGLRLIYYSQIVNDFQKGDIAEGYSVSREKKESFPLTVTSAQKNPTAFYLCASSIYGSGTGELFFGEGSRLTVL.

This rearrangement joins TRBV10-2 to TRBJ2-7; the D gene is possibly TRBD1 (6 bases). CDR3 length: 13 residues. V was cut by 3 bases and J by 6 bases, with 12 bases left in between. Germline V gene lookup returns CDR1 WSHSY and CDR2 SAAADI. The CDR3 sequence is CASSDNRASEQYF. As DNA, the CDR3 is TGCGCCAGCAGTGATAACAGGGCCTCCGAGCAGTACTTC.

The chain recombines TRBV19 with TRBJ2-1; 7 nucleotides line up with TRBD2. This CDR3 is built from 16 residues. Germline CDR1 LNHDA, CDR2 SQIVND (reference sequence). V gave up 3 bases and J gave up 8 bases; unmatched junction bases: 13. The CDR3, as DNA: TGTGCCAGTAGTATTCCATACGGGAGGATCGGCGATGAGCAGTTCTTC. The encoded protein is CASSIPYGRIGDEQFF.

The chain is built from TRBV5-1 and TRBJ2-1, with 8 nucleotides matching TRBD2. V gave up 4 bases and J gave up 3 bases; unmatched junction bases: 15. Germline CDR1 SGHRS, CDR2 YFSETQ. The CDR3 has 18 residues. CDR3 in amino acids: CASSPRTGTRVVYNEQFF. Written as DNA, the CDR3 is TGCGCCAGCAGCCCGCGTACGGGGACTAGAGTTGTCTACAATGAGCAGTTCTTC.

The rearrangement joins TRBV12-5 to TRBJ2-5; D perhaps matches TRBD1 (6 bases). Deletions cut 6 bases from V and 2 bases from J, with 10 bases between. CDR3 size: 13 residues. Germline assignment: CDR1 LGHNT and CDR2 FRNRAP. The CDR3 spells CASGPGQQETQYF. In nucleotides, the CDR3 is TGTGCTAGTGGCCCTGGACAGCAAGAGACCCAGTACTTC.

For the CDR3, the DNA is TGTGCCAGCAGCTTAGCCACCCGGACAGGGACTGAAGCTTTCTTT. This translates into CASSLATRTGTEAFF. The V and J genes are TRBV11-2 and TRBJ1-1; 8 nucleotides agree with TRBD1. The CDR3 sequence is 15 residues long. The V gene end was trimmed by 1 base and the J gene end by 5 bases; junction bases not matched to a gene: 6. Germline CDR1 SGHAT, CDR2 FQNNGV.

This clone was counted only a few times. The J gene is TRBJ1-4, the V gene TRBV4-3, with 10 bases lining up with TRBD1. Looked up from germline, CDR1 is LGHNA and CDR2 is YSLEER. The V gene end was trimmed by 3 bases and the J gene end by 5 bases; junction bases not matched to a gene: 6. This CDR3 has 16 amino acids. The CDR3 sequence is CASSQTRDRGNEKLFF. CDR3 DNA: TGCGCCAGCAGCCAGACGAGGGACAGGGGAAATGAAAAACTGTTTTTT.

The chain couples TRBV11-1 to TRBJ2-5; D is ambiguous. V was pared by 1 base and J by 1 base, with 4 bases between. The CDR3 sequence is 13 residues long. Germline V gives CDR1 SGHAT, CDR2 FQDESV (reference sequence). The CDR3 is CASSLVSQETQYF. DNA of the CDR3: TGTGCCAGCAGCTTAGTCAGCCAAGAGACCCAGTACTTC. Filled out from reference TRBV11-1 and TRBJ2-5, the complete variable domain reads EAEVAQSPRYKITEKSQAVAFWCDPISGHATLYWYRQILGQGPELLVQFQDESVVDDSQLPKDRFSAERLKGVDSTLKIQPAELGDSAMYLCASSLVSQETQYFGPGTRLLVL.

The chain employs TRBV3-1 (or the pseudogene TRBV3-2) and TRBJ1-6; D is unclear. The CDR3 is 13 amino acids. Germline V lookup: CDR1 LGHDT, CDR2 YNNKEL (reference sequence). The V and J ends lost 0 bases and 10 bases respectively, with 7 bases between them. CDR3 nucleotide sequence: TGTGCCAGCAGCCAAGATTCGGGATCACCCCTCCACTTT. It specifies CASSQDSGSPLHF.

The chain links TRBV6-5 to TRBJ1-1, with D unclear. V lost 9 bases and J 0 bases, leaving 17 bases between the germline ends. The germline V gene encodes CDR1 MNHEY and CDR2 SVGAGI. CDR3 length: 15 amino acids. The CDR3 region is CASREGSTVNTEAFF. DNA of the CDR3: TGTGCCAGTCGGGAAGGGTCCACGGTGAACACTGAAGCTTTCTTT.

The V call is TRBV28, the J call TRBJ2-1; D gene ambiguous. Germline CDR1 reads MDHEN; CDR2 reads SYDVKM. The CDR3 runs to 12 residues. Deletions cut 8 bases from V and 7 bases from J, with 12 bases between. The CDR3 protein is CASCGQANEQFF. The CDR3 DNA sequence: TGTGCCAGCTGTGGCCAGGCTAATGAGCAGTTCTTC.

The sample holds one count of this clone. This sequence joins TRBV5-1 and TRBJ2-5, with 7 bases identical to TRBD2. The length of the CDR3 is 18 residues. CDR1 is SGHRS, CDR2 YFSETQ, per germline. The J segment lost 3 bases and the V segment lost 4 bases, leaving 18 bases of the junction unmatched. The CDR3 spells CASSRHGEGRLGKETQYF. The CDR3 coding sequence is TGCGCCAGCAGCCGACACGGGGAGGGCCGGTTAGGTAAAGAGACCCAGTACTTC.

V and J are TRBV15 and TRBJ1-6; no definite D call. The CDR3 has 14 residues. Trimming cost V 3 bases and J 5 bases, with 8 bases left between them. The germline gives CDR1 LNHNV, CDR2 YYDKDF (reference sequence). The CDR3 loop reads CATSRTTDNSPLHF. CDR3 DNA: TGTGCCACCAGCAGGACAACCGATAATTCACCCCTCCACTTT.

This chain connects TRBV6-5 to TRBJ2-3; 7 bases are shared with TRBD2. The CDR3 is 16 residues long. The germline CDR1 and CDR2 sequences are MNHEY and SVGAGI. V dropped 2 bases and J dropped 4; count of bases not matched to a gene: 9. CDR3 sequence: CASSYDGGRESDTQYF. DNA for the CDR3: TGTGCCAGCAGTTACGATGGCGGGAGAGAATCAGATACGCAGTATTTT.

This sequence joins TRBV10-1 and TRBJ1-6; D is possibly TRBD1 (5 bases). Germline values: CDR1 WNHNN, CDR2 SYGVQD (reference sequence). V was trimmed by 0 bases and J by 7 bases, leaving 10 bases between them. CDR3 length: 15 amino acids. The CDR3: CASSESMAGNSPLHF. The CDR3, as DNA: TGCGCCAGCAGTGAGTCGATGGCAGGGAATTCACCCCTCCACTTT.

A single count supports this clone. The chain combines TRBV11-3 with TRBJ2-1, with TRBD2 matching over 11 bases. The CDR3 loop spans 15 amino acids. The V segment lost 5 bases and the J segment 7 bases; nucleotides outside the gene matches: 7. The germline V gene encodes CDR1 SGHNT and CDR2 YENEEA. This chain's CDR3 is CASSTLAGGQNEQFF. CDR3 bases: TGTGCCAGCAGCACCTTAGCGGGAGGGCAGAATGAGCAGTTCTTC. Combining the CDR3 with reference TRBV11-3 and TRBJ2-1 gives the whole variable domain EAGVVQSPRYKIIEKKQPVAFWCNPISGHNTLYWYLQNLGQGPELLIRYENEEAVDDSQLPKDRFSAERLKGVDSTLKIQPAELGDSAVYLCASSTLAGGQNEQFFGPGTRLTVL.

The chain links TRBV12-3 or TRBV12-4 to TRBJ1-1; the D gene is possibly TRBD1 (5 bases). This CDR3 region has 13 residues. The germline V and J ends were trimmed by 0 bases and 10 bases, with 12 bases remaining between them. The CDR3 nucleotides read TGTGCCAGCAGTTTAGCAGGCCCTAGGGGAGCTTTCTTT. Protein product: CASSLAGPRGAFF.

The chain links TRBV19 to TRBJ1-2, with 10 bases matching TRBD1. V dropped 5 bases and J dropped 3; count of bases not matched to a gene: 9. From germline, CDR1 is LNHDA and CDR2 SQIVND (reference sequence). This CDR3 is 16 amino acids long. The CDR3 spells CASSLNTGTGDYGYTF. The CDR3, as DNA: TGTGCCAGTAGTTTAAATACCGGGACAGGGGACTATGGCTACACCTTC.

The chain couples TRBV19 to TRBJ2-7; 11 bases map to TRBD2. The CDR3 spans 14 residues. CDR1 and CDR2 from the germline V gene are LNHDA and SQIVND (reference sequence). The V segment lost 6 bases and the J segment 5 bases; nucleotides outside the gene matches: 6. The CDR3 DNA sequence: TGTGCCAGTAGCTTACTAGCGGGAGAGGACGAGCAGTACTTC. Amino acid sequence: CASSLLAGEDEQYF. Based on the CDR3 plus reference TRBV19 and TRBJ2-7, the full variable domain is DGGITQSPKYLFRKEGQNVTLSCEQNLNHDAMYWYRQDPGQGLRLIYYSQIVNDFQKGDIAEGYSVSREKKESFPLTVTSAQKNPTAFYLCASSLLAGEDEQYFGPGTRLTVT.

The chain combines TRBV15 with TRBJ1-1; possible D gene TRBD1, 5 bases. Germline V gene data show CDR1 as LNHNV and CDR2 as YYDKDF (reference sequence). There are 16 residues in the CDR3. V was trimmed by 0 bases and J by 0 bases, leaving 11 bases between them. The CDR3 sequence is CATSRDLGHLNTEAFF. The DNA of the CDR3 is TGTGCCACCAGCAGAGATCTAGGACACCTGAACACTGAAGCTTTCTTT.

The chain employs TRBV6-1 and TRBJ2-7; unclear D gene. CDR3 size: 13 residues. Germline V gives CDR1 MNHNS, CDR2 SASEGT. V was pared by 2 bases and J by 7 bases, with 12 bases between. CDR3 coding DNA: TGTGCCAGCAGTGAATCTCAAATCGGGGAGCAGTACTTC. This codes for CASSESQIGEQYF.

This clone appeared a few times. The chain carries TRBV28 and TRBJ2-7, with 8 bases identical to TRBD1. There are 15 residues in the CDR3. J lost 3 bases, V lost 4 bases, and 8 bases had no gene match. Germline assignment: CDR1 MDHEN and CDR2 SYDVKM. CDR3 protein: CASSSPGRGLYEQYF. The CDR3 bases are TGTGCCAGCAGTTCGCCCGGCAGGGGGCTCTACGAGCAGTACTTC.

The gene calls are TRBV5-1 and TRBJ1-1; the match to TRBD1 covers 8 bases. Germline V gene data show CDR1 as SGHRS and CDR2 as YFSETQ. V shed 2 bases and J 0 bases; nucleotides not matched to a gene: 6. The CDR3 has 16 residues. The CDR3 sequence: CASSLTAGGLNTEAFF. Written as DNA, the CDR3 is TGCGCCAGCAGCTTAACGGCAGGGGGCCTGAACACTGAAGCTTTCTTT.

Written as DNA, the CDR3 is TGTGCCAGCAGCTTAGCGAGCCGGTTCTCTGAGGAGACCCAGTACTTC. It yields the protein CASSLASRFSEETQYF. The V gene is TRBV7-9, the J gene TRBJ2-5; D call uncertain. CDR1 is SEHNR and CDR2 is FQNEAQ in the germline V gene (reference sequence). Between the trimmed V and J ends, which lost 0 bases and 5 bases, there was a span of 16 bases. This CDR3 has 16 residues.

The table lists this clone with a few counts. J is TRBJ2-7 and V is TRBV5-1, with 8 bases aligning to TRBD2. The J segment lost 3 bases and the V segment lost 1 base, leaving 9 bases of the junction unmatched. Germline values: CDR1 SGHRS, CDR2 YFSETQ. The CDR3 extends over 16 amino acids. The DNA of the CDR3 is TGCGCCAGCAGCTTGACGTTGGCGGGAGGTGGCTACGAGCAGTACTTC. The encoded protein is CASSLTLAGGGYEQYF. The entire variable domain, with the rest obtained from reference TRBV5-1 and TRBJ2-7, is as follows: KAGVTQTPRYLIKTRGQQVTLSCSPISGHRSVSWYQQTPGQGLQFLFEYFSETQRNKGNFPGRFSGRQFSNSRSEMNVSTLELGDSALYLCASSLTLAGGGYEQYFGPGTRLTVT.